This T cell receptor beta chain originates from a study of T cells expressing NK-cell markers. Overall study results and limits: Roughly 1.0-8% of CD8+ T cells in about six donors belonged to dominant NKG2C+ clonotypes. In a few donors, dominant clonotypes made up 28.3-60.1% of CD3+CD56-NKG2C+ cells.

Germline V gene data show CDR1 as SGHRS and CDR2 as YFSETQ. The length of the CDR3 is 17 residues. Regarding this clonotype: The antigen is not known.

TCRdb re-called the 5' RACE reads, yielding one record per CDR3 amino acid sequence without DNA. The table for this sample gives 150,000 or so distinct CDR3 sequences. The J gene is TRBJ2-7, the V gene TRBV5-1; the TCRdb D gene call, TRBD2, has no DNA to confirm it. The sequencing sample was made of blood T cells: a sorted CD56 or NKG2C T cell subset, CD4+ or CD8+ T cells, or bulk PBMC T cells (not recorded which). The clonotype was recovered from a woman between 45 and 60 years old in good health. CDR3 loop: CASSLVASGGYLYEQYF.